The clone carrying this T cell receptor (beta chain) was observed many times. This sample is drawn from a study of T cells of healthy individuals. Using its own MiXCR run on the 5' RACE reads, TCRdb lists one record per CDR3 protein. The sample contains 63,000 or so distinct CDR3 sequences, around 16% of which appear only once. This TCR was sampled from a human donor in good health.

In DNA form, the CDR3 reads TGTGCCTGGAGTGTAAAAAAGGTCCGGGTGAATTCACCCCTCCACTTT. It encodes CAWSVKKVRVNSPLHF. The V gene is TRBV30, the J gene TRBJ1-6, with D unresolved. Trimming removed 0 bases from V and 7 bases from J, with 16 bases in between. The length of the CDR3 is 16 residues. In germline, CDR1 is GTSNPN, CDR2 SVGIG (reference sequence). The full variable domain, with the rest looked up from reference TRBV30 and TRBJ1-6, is SQTIHQWPATLVQPVGSPLSLECTVEGTSNPNLYWYRQAAGRGLQLLFYSVGIGQISSEVPQNLSASRPQDRQFILSSKKLLLSDSGFYLCAWSVKKVRVNSPLHFGNGTRLTVT.